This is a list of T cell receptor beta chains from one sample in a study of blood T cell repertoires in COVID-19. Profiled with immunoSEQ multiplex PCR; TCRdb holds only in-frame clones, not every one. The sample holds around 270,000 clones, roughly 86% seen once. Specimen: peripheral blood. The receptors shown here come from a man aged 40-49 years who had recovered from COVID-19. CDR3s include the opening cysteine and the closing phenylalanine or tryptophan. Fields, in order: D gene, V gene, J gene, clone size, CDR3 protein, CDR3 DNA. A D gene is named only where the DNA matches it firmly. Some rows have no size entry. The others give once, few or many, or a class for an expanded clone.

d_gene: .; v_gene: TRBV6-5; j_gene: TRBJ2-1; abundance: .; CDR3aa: CVARSSYNEQFF; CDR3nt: TGTGTCGCGCGTAGCTCCTACAATGAGCAGTTCTTC
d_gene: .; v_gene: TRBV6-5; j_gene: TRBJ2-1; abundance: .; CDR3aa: CASTGFNEQFF; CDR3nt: TGTGCCAGCACAGGGTTTAATGAGCAGTTCTTC
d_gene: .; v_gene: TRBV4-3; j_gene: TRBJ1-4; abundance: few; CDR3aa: CASSQTREATNEKLFF; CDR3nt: TGCGCCAGCAGCCAAACCCGGGAGGCAACTAATGAAAAACTGTTTTTT
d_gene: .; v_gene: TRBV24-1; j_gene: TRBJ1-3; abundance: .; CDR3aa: CATNRCPPLSGNTIYF; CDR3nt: TGTGCCACGAACAGGTGCCCCCCCCTATCTGGAAACACCATATATTTT
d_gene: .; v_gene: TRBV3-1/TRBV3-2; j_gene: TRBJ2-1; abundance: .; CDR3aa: CASSQDAPGSSYNEQFF; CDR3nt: TGTGCCAGCAGCCAAGACGCACCCGGGAGCTCCTACAATGAGCAGTTCTTC
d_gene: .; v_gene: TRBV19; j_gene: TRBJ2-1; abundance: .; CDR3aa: CASSVDIYSYNEQFF; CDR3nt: TGTGCCAGTAGTGTGGACATCTATTCCTACAATGAGCAGTTCTTC
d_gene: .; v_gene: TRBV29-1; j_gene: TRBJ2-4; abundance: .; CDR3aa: CSVPPATRITAKNIQYF; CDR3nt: TGCAGCGTTCCCCCCGCGACACGCATCACAGCCAAAAACATTCAGTACTTC
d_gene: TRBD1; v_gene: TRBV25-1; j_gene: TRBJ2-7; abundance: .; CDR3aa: CASSGPGQGEQYF; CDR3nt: TGTGCCAGCAGTGGTCCCGGACAGGGTGAGCAGTACTTC
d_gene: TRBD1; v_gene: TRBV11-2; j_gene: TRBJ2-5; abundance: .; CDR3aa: CASSPRGPKEETQYF; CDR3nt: TGTGCCAGCAGCCCCAGGGGGCCTAAAGAAGAGACCCAGTACTTC
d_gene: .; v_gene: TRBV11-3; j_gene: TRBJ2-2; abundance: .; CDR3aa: CASSLAGTSGELFF; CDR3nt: TGTGCCAGCAGCTTGGCGGGGACGTCCGGGGAGCTGTTTTTT
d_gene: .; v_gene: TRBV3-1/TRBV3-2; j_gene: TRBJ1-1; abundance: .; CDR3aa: CASSPGDPPGTTNTEAFF; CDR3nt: TGTGCCAGCAGCCCCGGAGACCCTCCCGGGACAACGAACACTGAAGCTTTCTTT
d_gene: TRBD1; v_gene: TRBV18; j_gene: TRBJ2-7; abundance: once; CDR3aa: CASSRTGVDEQYF; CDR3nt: TGTGCCAGCTCACGGACAGGGGTGGACGAGCAGTACTTC
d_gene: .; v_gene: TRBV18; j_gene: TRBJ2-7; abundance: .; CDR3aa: CASSSGTFYEQYF; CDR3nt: TGTGCCAGCTCGTCCGGGACTTTTTACGAGCAGTACTTC
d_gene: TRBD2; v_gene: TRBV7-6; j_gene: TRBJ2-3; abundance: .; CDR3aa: CASSLGLAGGTDTQYF; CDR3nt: TGTGCCAGCAGCTTGGGACTAGCGGGGGGCACAGATACGCAGTATTTT
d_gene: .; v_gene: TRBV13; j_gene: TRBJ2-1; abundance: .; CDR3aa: CASSLGAVEQFF; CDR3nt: TGTGCCAGCAGCTTAGGGGCCGTTGAGCAGTTCTTC
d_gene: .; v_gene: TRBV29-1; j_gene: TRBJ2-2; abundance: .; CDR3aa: CSVARRGGELFF; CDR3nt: TGCAGCGTTGCGAGGCGCGGCGGGGAGCTGTTTTTT
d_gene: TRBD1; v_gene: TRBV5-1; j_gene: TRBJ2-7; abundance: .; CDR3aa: CASSLVGTGGYEQYF; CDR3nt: TGCGCCAGCAGCTTGGTCGGGACAGGGGGCTACGAGCAGTACTTC
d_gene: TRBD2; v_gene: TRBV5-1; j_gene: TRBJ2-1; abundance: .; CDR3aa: CASSSHSGGSYNEQFF; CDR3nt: TGCGCCAGCAGCTCCCATAGCGGGGGCTCCTACAATGAGCAGTTCTTC
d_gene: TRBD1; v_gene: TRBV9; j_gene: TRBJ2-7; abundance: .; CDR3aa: CASSVRTGGGYEQYF; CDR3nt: TGTGCCAGCAGCGTACGGACAGGGGGCGGGTACGAGCAGTACTTC
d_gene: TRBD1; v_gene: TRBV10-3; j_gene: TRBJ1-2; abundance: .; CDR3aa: CAITSGQLYGYTF; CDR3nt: TGTGCCATCACTTCGGGACAGCTCTATGGCTACACCTTC
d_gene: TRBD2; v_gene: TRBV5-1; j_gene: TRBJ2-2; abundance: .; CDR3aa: CASSLEGAGAGELFF; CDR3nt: TGCGCCAGCAGCTTGGAAGGAGCGGGAGCCGGGGAGCTGTTTTTT
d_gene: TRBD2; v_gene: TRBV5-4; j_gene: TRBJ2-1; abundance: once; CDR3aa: CASQGLAGDNEQFF; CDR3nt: TGTGCCAGCCAAGGCCTAGCGGGAGACAATGAGCAGTTCTTC
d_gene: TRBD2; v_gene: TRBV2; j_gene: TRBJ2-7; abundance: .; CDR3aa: CASSVATSGSSYEQYF; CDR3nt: TGTGCCAGCAGTGTCGCGACTAGCGGATCTTCCTACGAGCAGTACTTC
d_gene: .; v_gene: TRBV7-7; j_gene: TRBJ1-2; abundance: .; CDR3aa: CASNVGLRVPLVVSTNYGYTF; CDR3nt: TGTGCCAGCAACGTCGGCCTCCGGGTCCCACTTGTCGTGTCAACAAACTATGGCTACACCTTC
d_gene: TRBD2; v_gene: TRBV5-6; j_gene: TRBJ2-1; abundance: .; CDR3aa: CASSLVASGNNEQFF; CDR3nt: TGTGCCAGCAGCTTGGTGGCTAGCGGTAACAATGAGCAGTTCTTC
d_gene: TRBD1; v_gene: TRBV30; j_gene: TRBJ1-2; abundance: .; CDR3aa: CAWTWDRAGGYTF; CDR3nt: TGTGCCTGGACTTGGGACAGGGCCGGAGGCTACACCTTC
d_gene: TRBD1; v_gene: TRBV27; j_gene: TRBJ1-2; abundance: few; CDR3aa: CASSWGQGNYGYTF; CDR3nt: TGTGCCAGCAGTTGGGGACAGGGTAACTATGGCTACACCTTC
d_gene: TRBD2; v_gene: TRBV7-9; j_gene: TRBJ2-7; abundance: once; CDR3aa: CASSLAGEGLLVYEQYF; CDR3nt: TGTGCCAGCAGCTTAGCGGGGGAGGGGCTACTGGTCTACGAGCAGTACTTC
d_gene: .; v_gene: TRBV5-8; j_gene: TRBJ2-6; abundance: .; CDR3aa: CATRRRGAVSGANVLTF; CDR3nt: TGTGCCACCCGGCGCCGGGGTGCAGTTTCTGGGGCCAACGTCCTGACTTTC
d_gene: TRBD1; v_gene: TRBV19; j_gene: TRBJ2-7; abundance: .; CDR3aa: CASRPGQGAPKQYF; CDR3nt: TGTGCCAGTAGACCCGGACAGGGGGCCCCAAAGCAGTACTTC
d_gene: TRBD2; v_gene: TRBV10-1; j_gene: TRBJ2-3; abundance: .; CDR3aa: CASSELAGEIDTQYF; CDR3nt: TGCGCCAGCAGTGAGTTGGCGGGAGAAATAGATACGCAGTATTTT
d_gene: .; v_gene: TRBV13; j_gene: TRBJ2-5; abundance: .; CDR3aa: CASTSWGKGRETQYF; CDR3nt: TGTGCCAGCACCTCTTGGGGGAAGGGGAGGGAGACCCAGTACTTC
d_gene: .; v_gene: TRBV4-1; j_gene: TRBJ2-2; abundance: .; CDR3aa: CASSQDGLLTGELFF; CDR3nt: TGCGCCAGCAGCCAAGATGGGCTACTCACCGGGGAGCTGTTTTTT
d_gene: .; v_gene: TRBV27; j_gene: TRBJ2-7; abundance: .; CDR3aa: CASSSRTSTYYEQYF; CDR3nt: TGTGCCAGCAGTTCCCGGACTTCTACGTACTACGAGCAGTACTTC
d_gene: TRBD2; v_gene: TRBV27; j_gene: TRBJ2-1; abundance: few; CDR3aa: CASSYLGAGYNEQFF; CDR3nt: TGTGCCAGCAGTTATTTGGGAGCGGGGTACAATGAGCAGTTCTTC
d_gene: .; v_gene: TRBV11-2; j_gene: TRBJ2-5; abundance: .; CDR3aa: CASSLSASGGGGTQYF; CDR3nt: TGTGCCAGCAGCTTATCGGCTAGCGGAGGGGGGGGGACCCAGTACTTC
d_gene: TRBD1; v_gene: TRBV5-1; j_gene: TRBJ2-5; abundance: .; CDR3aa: CASSWGTGKETQYF; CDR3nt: TGCGCCAGCAGCTGGGGGACAGGGAAGGAGACCCAGTACTTC
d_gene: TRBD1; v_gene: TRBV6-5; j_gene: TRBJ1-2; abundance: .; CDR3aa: CASSPGDRNYGYTF; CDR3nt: TGTGCCAGCAGTCCCGGGGACAGGAACTATGGCTACACCTTC
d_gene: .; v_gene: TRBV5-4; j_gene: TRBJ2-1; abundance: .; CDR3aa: CASSSPRGDLNEQFF; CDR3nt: TGTGCCAGCAGCTCCCCTAGGGGTGATTTAAATGAGCAGTTCTTC
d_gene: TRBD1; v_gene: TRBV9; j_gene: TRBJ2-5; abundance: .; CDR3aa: CASSPPGTGGRETQYF; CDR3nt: TGTGCCAGCAGCCCCCCCGGGACAGGGGGCCGGGAGACCCAGTACTTC
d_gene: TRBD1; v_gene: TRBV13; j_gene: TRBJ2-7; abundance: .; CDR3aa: CASSYRGRGLEQYF; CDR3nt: TGTGCCAGCAGCTACCGGGGCAGGGGGCTCGAGCAGTACTTC
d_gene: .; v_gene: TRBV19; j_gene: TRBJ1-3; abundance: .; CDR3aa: CASGRGGNTIYF; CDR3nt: TGTGCCAGTGGCCGAGGGGGAAACACCATATATTTT
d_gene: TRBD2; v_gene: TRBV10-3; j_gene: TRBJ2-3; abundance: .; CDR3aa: CAIRTSGDTQYF; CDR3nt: TGTGCCATCAGGACTAGCGGAGATACGCAGTATTTT
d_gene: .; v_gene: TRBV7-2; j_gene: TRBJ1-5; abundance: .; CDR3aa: CASSLGVVGNQPQHF; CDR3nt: TGTGCCAGCAGCTTAGGTGTCGTAGGCAATCAGCCCCAGCATTTT
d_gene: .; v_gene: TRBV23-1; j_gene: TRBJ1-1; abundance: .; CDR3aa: CASTAGRLNTEAFF; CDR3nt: TGCGCCAGCACCGCGGGACGGTTGAACACTGAAGCTTTCTTT
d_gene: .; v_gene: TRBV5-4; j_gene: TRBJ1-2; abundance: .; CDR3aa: CASSFVRRGGGYGYTF; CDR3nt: TGTGCCAGCAGCTTTGTTCGGCGAGGAGGCGGTTATGGCTACACCTTC